Listed below are T cell receptor beta chains from one sample, sequenced in a study of CD8 T cells in ankylosing spondylitis. MiXCR, run by TCRdb on the 5' RACE reads, gives a single entry per CDR3 protein. The top ten clones hold about 3.7% of a sample with about 310,000 distinct CDR3 sequences, more than 20% of them seen once. The material sequenced was blood, either unsorted or a sorted T cell fraction (not recorded which). Every receptor here comes from a female donor with ankylosing spondylitis or in good health (not recorded which). The CDR3 runs from the conserved cysteine through the conserved F or W. A D gene is named only where the DNA matches it firmly. Rows may omit the clone size; those that give it use once, few, many or a size class.

TRBD1	NA	TRBV6-1	TRBJ2-1	CASSQGTVSYNEQFF	TGTGCCAGCAGTCAAGGGACAGTATCCTACAATGAGCAGTTCTTC
NA	NA	TRBV29-1	TRBJ2-6	CSVGDQANSGANVLTF	TGCAGCGTTGGAGATCAGGCAAACTCTGGGGCCAACGTCCTGACTTTC
NA	NA	TRBV7-6	TRBJ1-2	CASSALVSANYGYTF	TGTGCCAGCAGCGCCCTCGTTAGTGCTAACTATGGCTACACCTTC
TRBD1	NA	TRBV6-1	TRBJ1-5	CASSEGQGGTSNQPQHF	TGTGCCAGCAGTGAAGGACAGGGGGGGACTAGCAATCAGCCCCAGCATTTT
TRBD1	few	TRBV7-2	TRBJ2-7	CASSPRTGEFEQYF	TGTGCCAGCAGCCCGAGGACAGGGGAATTCGAGCAGTACTTC
NA	NA	TRBV28	TRBJ2-1	CASSGLTYNEQFF	TGTGCCAGCAGTGGCCTTACATACAATGAGCAGTTCTTC
TRBD1	few	TRBV29-1	TRBJ1-2	CSVVGQAYGYTF	TGCAGCGTTGTAGGACAGGCCTATGGCTACACCTTC
TRBD2	NA	TRBV20-1	TRBJ2-7	CSALGVRTRLADYEQYF	TGCAGTGCTTTGGGGGTCAGAACGCGACTAGCGGACTACGAGCAGTACTTC
NA	NA	TRBV5-1	TRBJ2-3	CASSLAETRDTQYF	TGCGCCAGCAGCTTGGCCGAGACTAGAGATACGCAGTATTTT
NA	NA	TRBV7-7	TRBJ2-1	CASSLAPGAGGEQFF	TGTGCCAGCAGCTTAGCCCCGGGGGCCGGAGGTGAGCAGTTCTTC
TRBD1	NA	TRBV20-1	TRBJ2-3	CSARAGGASDTQYF	TGCAGTGCTAGAGCAGGGGGCGCATCTGATACGCAGTATTTT
NA	NA	TRBV12-3/TRBV12-4	TRBJ2-7	CASSPGQGRVFYEQYF	TGTGCCAGCAGCCCAGGTCAGGGGCGCGTTTTCTACGAGCAGTACTTC
NA	few	TRBV25-1	TRBJ2-5	CASSKQSGVQETQYF	TGTGCCAGCAGTAAACAATCAGGGGTCCAAGAGACCCAGTACTTC
NA	many	TRBV7-2	TRBJ2-2	CASSRDAGELFF	TGTGCCAGCAGCCGGGACGCCGGGGAGCTGTTTTTT
NA	few	TRBV29-1	TRBJ2-2	CSVGGNRGTGELFF	TGCAGCGTTGGTGGGAATCGGGGCACCGGGGAGCTGTTTTTT
TRBD2	many	TRBV6-1	TRBJ2-5	CASSQREALQETQYF	TGTGCCAGCAGTCAGCGGGAGGCCCTACAAGAGACCCAGTACTTC
NA	NA	TRBV5-6	TRBJ2-1	CASSLVSFGEQFF	TGTGCCAGCAGCTTGGTAAGCTTCGGTGAGCAGTTCTTC
NA	NA	TRBV6-5	TRBJ2-7	CASTQGESYEQYF	TGTGCCAGCACCCAAGGAGAGTCCTACGAGCAGTACTTC
NA	few	TRBV6-5	TRBJ2-7	CASSFFSYEQYF	TGTGCCAGCAGTTTTTTCTCCTACGAGCAGTACTTC
NA	NA	TRBV10-3	TRBJ2-1	CAISQISNEQFF	TGTGCCATCAGCCAGATTTCCAATGAGCAGTTCTTC
NA	many	TRBV20-1	TRBJ1-5	CSASAKEAYQPQHF	TGCAGTGCTAGTGCGAAAGAAGCTTATCAGCCCCAGCATTTT
TRBD2	many	TRBV24-1	TRBJ2-1	CATGRTSGRDRNEQFF	TGTGCCACCGGAAGGACTAGCGGGAGAGATAGGAATGAGCAGTTCTTC
TRBD2	NA	TRBV29-1	TRBJ2-7	CSASSQVLAGGFSYEQYF	TGCAGCGCAAGCTCACAGGTCCTAGCGGGAGGTTTCTCCTACGAGCAGTACTTC
NA	NA	TRBV21-1	TRBJ2-5	CAGPPYRETQYF	TGTGCCGGTCCCCCTTATAGGGAGACCCAGTACTTC
TRBD2	NA	TRBV18	TRBJ2-1	CASSPGAGAHNEQFF	TGTGCCAGCTCACCAGGGGCGGGAGCTCACAATGAGCAGTTCTTC
NA	few	TRBV20-1	TRBJ2-1	CSARENRGDNEQFF	TGCAGTGCTAGAGAGAACCGCGGAGACAATGAGCAGTTCTTC
NA	few	TRBV6-1	TRBJ1-3	CASGVGGYSGNTIYF	TGTGCCAGCGGGGTAGGCGGGTACTCTGGAAACACCATATATTTT
TRBD2	once	TRBV12-3/TRBV12-4	TRBJ2-1	CASSFRSSGNRFNEQFF	TGTGCCAGCAGTTTCCGGTCTAGCGGGAACCGTTTCAATGAGCAGTTCTTC
TRBD1	NA	TRBV11-2	TRBJ2-1	CASSSSGQEYNEQFF	TGTGCCAGCAGCTCCTCGGGACAGGAATACAATGAGCAGTTCTTC
NA	many	TRBV6-1	TRBJ2-5	CASSRRGGETQYF	TGTGCCAGCAGCCGAAGGGGGGGGGAGACCCAGTACTTC
NA	many	TRBV20-1	TRBJ1-2	CSARQGTNYGYTF	TGCAGTGCTAGGCAGGGGACTAACTATGGCTACACCTTC
NA	many	TRBV6-1	TRBJ2-3	CASTLGGDTDTQYF	TGTGCCAGCACTCTGGGCGGGGACACAGATACGCAGTATTTT
NA	NA	TRBV20-1	TRBJ2-1	CSARDVRGYNEQFF	TGCAGTGCTAGAGATGTAAGGGGGTACAATGAGCAGTTCTTC
TRBD1	NA	TRBV6-5	TRBJ2-3	CATSYRGTDTQYF	TGTGCCACCAGTTACAGGGGGACAGATACGCAGTATTTT
TRBD1	few	TRBV20-1	TRBJ2-1	CSAPDGTGSNEQFF	TGCAGCGCTCCGGACGGGACAGGGAGTAATGAGCAGTTCTTC
NA	few	TRBV11-2	TRBJ1-1	CASSLGSGGGNTEAFF	TGTGCCAGCAGCTTAGGGTCAGGAGGTGGGAACACTGAAGCTTTCTTT
TRBD1	NA	TRBV7-2	TRBJ2-7	CASSSMVTDRAEQYF	TGTGCCAGCAGCTCCATGGTTACTGACAGGGCCGAGCAGTACTTC
NA	NA	TRBV30	TRBJ2-7	CAWSSGGGSGQQYF	TGTGCCTGGAGTTCAGGGGGAGGTTCCGGGCAGCAGTACTTC
TRBD1	few	TRBV12-3/TRBV12-4	TRBJ2-6	CASSKYRGAGANVLTF	TGTGCCAGCAGTAAATACAGGGGCGCTGGGGCCAACGTCCTGACTTTC
NA	NA	TRBV5-5	TRBJ2-7	CASSWDGPYEQYF	TGTGCCAGCAGCTGGGACGGTCCCTACGAGCAGTACTTC
NA	NA	TRBV6-5	TRBJ1-6	CASSYAARVDSPLHF	TGTGCCAGCAGTTACGCCGCCAGGGTTGATTCACCCCTCCACTTT
NA	NA	TRBV7-2	TRBJ2-5	CASMGHQETQYF	TGTGCCAGCATGGGCCACCAAGAGACCCAGTACTTC
NA	many	TRBV5-1	TRBJ1-2	CASSSDRRGGYTF	TGCGCCAGCAGCTCAGACCGCAGGGGTGGCTACACCTTC
TRBD2	few	TRBV9	TRBJ2-2	CASSVVPAGGPRGGELFF	TGTGCCAGCAGCGTAGTCCCGGCGGGAGGGCCGCGGGGAGGGGAGCTGTTTTTT
TRBD1	NA	TRBV6-2/TRBV6-3	TRBJ1-5	CASNQGASQPQHF	TGTGCCAGCAACCAGGGGGCTAGTCAGCCCCAGCATTTT
NA	NA	TRBV29-1	TRBJ2-1	CSVGSRSEQFF	TGCAGCGTGGGGAGTAGAAGCGAGCAGTTCTTC
NA	NA	TRBV20-1	TRBJ1-2	CSARSRYGYTF	TGCAGTGCTAGGTCCCGCTATGGCTACACCTTC
TRBD2	many	TRBV12-3/TRBV12-4	TRBJ2-2	CASRTTSGNTGELFF	TGTGCCAGCAGGACGACTAGCGGGAACACCGGGGAGCTGTTTTTT
NA	few	TRBV5-6	TRBJ2-1	CASSSLTGGDYNEQFF	TGTGCCAGCAGCTCCCTAACAGGGGGGGATTACAATGAGCAGTTCTTC
NA	few	TRBV7-8	TRBJ2-3	CASTTSAGGITDTQYF	TGTGCCAGCACCACCTCAGCAGGGGGGATCACAGATACGCAGTATTTT
NA	NA	TRBV27	TRBJ2-3	CASSDRGPPDTQYF	TGTGCCAGCAGTGACCGAGGGCCCCCGGATACGCAGTATTTT
TRBD2	NA	TRBV4-3	TRBJ2-7	CASSQDWTSGKDEQYF	TGCGCCAGCAGCCAAGATTGGACTAGCGGGAAGGACGAGCAGTACTTC
NA	many	TRBV12-3/TRBV12-4	TRBJ2-7	CASSLSQGSSYEQYF	TGTGCCAGCAGCCTCTCGCAGGGAAGCTCCTACGAGCAGTACTTC
TRBD2	few	TRBV6-1	TRBJ2-2	CASTRGLGSGRATGELFF	TGTGCCAGCACCCGGGGGTTGGGTAGCGGGAGAGCCACCGGGGAGCTGTTTTTT
TRBD1	many	TRBV6-2/TRBV6-3	TRBJ1-5	CASSSSGGWNQPQHF	TGTGCCAGCAGTTCCTCAGGGGGCTGGAATCAGCCCCAGCATTTT
NA	NA	TRBV12-3/TRBV12-4	TRBJ2-7	CASSPETHLAEQYF	TGTGCCAGCAGCCCCGAGACCCACCTCGCCGAGCAGTACTTC
TRBD1	NA	TRBV6-1	TRBJ2-7	CASTLLGTGSYEQYF	TGTGCCAGCACCCTCCTTGGGACAGGCTCCTACGAGCAGTACTTC
NA	few	TRBV10-1	TRBJ2-3	CASSESVTGGTDTQYF	TGCGCCAGCAGTGAGTCCGTAACGGGGGGCACAGATACGCAGTATTTT
NA	NA	TRBV9	TRBJ2-1	CASSPILLANNEQFF	TGTGCCAGCAGCCCGATTCTATTGGCTAACAATGAGCAGTTCTTC
NA	many	TRBV12-3/TRBV12-4	TRBJ1-2	CASSMRYGYTF	TGTGCCAGCAGCATGCGCTATGGCTACACCTTC